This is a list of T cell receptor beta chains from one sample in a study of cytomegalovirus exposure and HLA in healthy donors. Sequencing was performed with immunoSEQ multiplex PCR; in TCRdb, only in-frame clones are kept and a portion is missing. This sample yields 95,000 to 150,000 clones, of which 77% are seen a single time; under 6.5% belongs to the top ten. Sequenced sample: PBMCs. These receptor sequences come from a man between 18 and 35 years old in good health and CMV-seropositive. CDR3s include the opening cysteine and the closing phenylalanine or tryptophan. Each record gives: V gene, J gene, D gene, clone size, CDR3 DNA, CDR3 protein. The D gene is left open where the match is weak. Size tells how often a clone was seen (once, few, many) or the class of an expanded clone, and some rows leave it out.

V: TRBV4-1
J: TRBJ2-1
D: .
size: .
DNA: TGCGCCAGCAGCCCCCGAAGTTCGGAGGGCACATCGTACAATGAGCAGTTCTTC
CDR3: CASSPRSSEGTSYNEQFF

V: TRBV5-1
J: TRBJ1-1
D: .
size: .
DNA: TGCGCCAGCAGCCGGGGTCATAACACTGAAGCTTTCTTT
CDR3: CASSRGHNTEAFF

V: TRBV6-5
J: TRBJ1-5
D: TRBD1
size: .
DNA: TGTGCCAGCAGTTCAACAGGGGTTCGGAATCAGCCCCAGCATTTT
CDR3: CASSSTGVRNQPQHF

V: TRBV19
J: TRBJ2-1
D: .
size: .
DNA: TGTGCCAGTAAGGAGACTCTTTACTACAATGAGCAGTTCTTC
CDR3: CASKETLYYNEQFF

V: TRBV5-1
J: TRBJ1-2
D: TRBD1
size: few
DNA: TGCGCCAGCAGCCCGAGATGGACAGGGGTTGCTAACTATGGCTACACCTTC
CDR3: CASSPRWTGVANYGYTF

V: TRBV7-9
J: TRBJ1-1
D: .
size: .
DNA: TGTGCCAGCAGCTCGCAGGGTAAGAACACTGAAGCTTTCTTT
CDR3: CASSSQGKNTEAFF

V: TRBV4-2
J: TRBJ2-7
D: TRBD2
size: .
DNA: TGTGCCAGCAGCCAGGGCGGGAGGGCCGGGGAAACCTACGAGCAGTACTTC
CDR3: CASSQGGRAGETYEQYF

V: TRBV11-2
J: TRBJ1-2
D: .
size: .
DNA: TGTGCCAGCAGCTCAAACAGGGTTAACTATGGCTACACCTTC
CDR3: CASSSNRVNYGYTF

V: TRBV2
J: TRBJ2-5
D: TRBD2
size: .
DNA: TGTGCCAGCAGGGGACTAGCGGGAGGACCGGGGCAAGAGACCCAGTACTTC
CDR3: CASRGLAGGPGQETQYF

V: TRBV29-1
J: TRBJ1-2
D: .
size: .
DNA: TGCAGCGTTGAAGCAGTTGTCTCTGGGGCCGAGGAATTCGATGGCTACACCTTC
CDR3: CSVEAVVSGAEEFDGYTF

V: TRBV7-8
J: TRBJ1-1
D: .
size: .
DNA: TGTGCCAGCAGCTTAGCGAGCGGCACTGAAGCTTTCTTT
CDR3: CASSLASGTEAFF

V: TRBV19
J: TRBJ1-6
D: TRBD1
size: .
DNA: TGTGCCAGTAGTATGGACCGGGACAGGGAGAGGGCTTCACCCCTCCACTTT
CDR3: CASSMDRDRERASPLHF

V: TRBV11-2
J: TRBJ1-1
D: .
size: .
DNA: TGTGCCAGCATCCCGAGAGCGGAGAACACTGAAGCTTTCTTT
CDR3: CASIPRAENTEAFF

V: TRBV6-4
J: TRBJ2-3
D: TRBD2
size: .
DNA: TGTGCCAGCAGGGGGCTAGCGGGGAGCACAGATACGCAGTATTTT
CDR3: CASRGLAGSTDTQYF

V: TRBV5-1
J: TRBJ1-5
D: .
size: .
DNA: TGCGCCAGCAGCTTGGGCAGTAGCAATCAGCCCCAGCATTTT
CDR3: CASSLGSSNQPQHF

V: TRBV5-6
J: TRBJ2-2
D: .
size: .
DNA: TGTGCCAGCACCAATAGGGAGTTCTCCGCGAACACCGGGGAGCTGTTTTTT
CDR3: CASTNREFSANTGELFF

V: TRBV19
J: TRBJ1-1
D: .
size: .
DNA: TGTGCCAGTAGTCGATCACAGGGTTCCGAAGCTTTCTTT
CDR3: CASSRSQGSEAFF

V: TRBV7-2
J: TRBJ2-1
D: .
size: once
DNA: TGTGCCAGCAGCTTAGGGGTCGGGGAGCAGTTCTTC
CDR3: CASSLGVGEQFF